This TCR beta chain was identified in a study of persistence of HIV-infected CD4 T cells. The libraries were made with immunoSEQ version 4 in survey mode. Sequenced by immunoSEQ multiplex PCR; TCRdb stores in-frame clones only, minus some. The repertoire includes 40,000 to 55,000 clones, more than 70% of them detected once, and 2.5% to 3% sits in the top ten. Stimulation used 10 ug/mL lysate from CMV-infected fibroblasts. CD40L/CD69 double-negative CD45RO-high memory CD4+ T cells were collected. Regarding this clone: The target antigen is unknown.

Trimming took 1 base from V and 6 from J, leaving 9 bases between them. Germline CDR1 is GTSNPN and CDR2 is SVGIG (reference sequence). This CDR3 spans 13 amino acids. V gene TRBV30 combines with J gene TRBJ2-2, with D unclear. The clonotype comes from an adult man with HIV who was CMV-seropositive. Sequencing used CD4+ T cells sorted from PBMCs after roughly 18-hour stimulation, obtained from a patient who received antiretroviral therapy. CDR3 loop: CAWSGRLAGELFF. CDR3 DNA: TGTGCCTGGAGTGGAAGATTGGCCGGGGAGCTGTTTTTT.